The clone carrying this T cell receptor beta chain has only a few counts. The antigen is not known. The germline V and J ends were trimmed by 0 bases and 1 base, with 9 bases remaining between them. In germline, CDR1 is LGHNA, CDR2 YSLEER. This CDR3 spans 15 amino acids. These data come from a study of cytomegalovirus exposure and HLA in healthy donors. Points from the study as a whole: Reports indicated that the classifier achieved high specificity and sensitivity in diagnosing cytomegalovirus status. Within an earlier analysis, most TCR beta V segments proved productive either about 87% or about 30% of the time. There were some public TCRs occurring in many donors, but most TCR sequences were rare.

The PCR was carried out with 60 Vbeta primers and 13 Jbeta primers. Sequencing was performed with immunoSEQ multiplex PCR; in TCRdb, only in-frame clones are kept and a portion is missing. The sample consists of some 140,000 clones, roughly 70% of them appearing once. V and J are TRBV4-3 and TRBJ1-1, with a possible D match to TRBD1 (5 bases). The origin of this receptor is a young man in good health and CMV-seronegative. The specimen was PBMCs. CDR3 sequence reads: CASSQDRRGNTEAFF. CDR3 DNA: TGCGCCAGCAGCCAAGATAGAAGGGGGAACACTGAAGCTTTCTTT.